This is a list of T cell receptor beta chains from one sample in a study of shared clonotypes between healthy human individuals. The method was immunoSEQ multiplex PCR; TCRdb's version includes in-frame clones alone and lacks a portion of them. The sample includes 600,000 or so clones, roughly 95% of them seen just once. Input material: naive CD8+ T cells sorted from blood. These receptors were collected from a woman aged 25 to 39 in good health. The CDR3 runs from the conserved cysteine through the conserved F or W. The order of the fields is J gene, clone size, V gene, D gene, CDR3 protein, CDR3 DNA. A D gene is named only where the DNA matches it firmly. The listing skips clone size in some rows; elsewhere it reads once, few, many or a size class.

j_call: TRBJ2-7; clone_size: .; v_call: TRBV5-6; d_call: TRBD2; cdr3_aa: CASIMTSGPYEQYF; cdr3_nt: TGTGCCAGCATCATGACTAGCGGTCCCTACGAGCAGTACTTC
j_call: TRBJ2-3; clone_size: .; v_call: TRBV27; d_call: .; cdr3_aa: CASSSTDTQYF; cdr3_nt: TGTGCCAGCAGTAGCACAGATACGCAGTATTTT
j_call: TRBJ2-5; clone_size: .; v_call: TRBV28; d_call: .; cdr3_aa: CASSLPPQGRTRTLYQETQYF; cdr3_nt: TGTGCCAGCAGTTTACCCCCTCAGGGACGAACTAGGACCCTGTACCAAGAGACCCAGTACTTC
j_call: TRBJ1-1; clone_size: .; v_call: TRBV5-1; d_call: TRBD1; cdr3_aa: CASSTGQGNTEAFF; cdr3_nt: TGCGCCAGCAGCACAGGACAGGGGAACACTGAAGCTTTCTTT
j_call: TRBJ1-5; clone_size: .; v_call: TRBV30; d_call: TRBD1; cdr3_aa: CAWSTGQGKGGNQPQHF; cdr3_nt: TGTGCCTGGAGTACGGGACAGGGAAAAGGAGGCAATCAGCCCCAGCATTTT
j_call: TRBJ1-2; clone_size: .; v_call: TRBV7-9; d_call: .; cdr3_aa: CASSTPGVPHAYGYTF; cdr3_nt: TGTGCCAGCAGCACACCGGGGGTCCCACACGCTTATGGCTACACCTTC
j_call: TRBJ1-5; clone_size: .; v_call: TRBV7-2; d_call: TRBD1; cdr3_aa: CASSLTGIRDQPQHF; cdr3_nt: TGTGCCAGCAGCTTGACAGGGATCAGGGATCAGCCCCAGCATTTT
j_call: TRBJ2-1; clone_size: .; v_call: TRBV25-1; d_call: TRBD2; cdr3_aa: CASSEWRELENEQFF; cdr3_nt: TGTGCCAGCAGTGAGTGGCGGGAGTTGGAAAATGAGCAGTTCTTC
j_call: TRBJ1-3; clone_size: .; v_call: TRBV6-6; d_call: .; cdr3_aa: CASSPHVSGNTIYF; cdr3_nt: TGTGCCAGCAGCCCCCATGTATCTGGAAACACCATATATTTT
j_call: TRBJ1-2; clone_size: .; v_call: TRBV9; d_call: .; cdr3_aa: CASSPPLYGYTF; cdr3_nt: TGTGCCAGCAGCCCCCCCCTCTATGGCTACACCTTC
j_call: TRBJ2-7; clone_size: .; v_call: TRBV10-2; d_call: TRBD2; cdr3_aa: CASKTSGMLYEQYF; cdr3_nt: TGCGCCAGCAAAACTAGCGGGATGCTTTACGAGCAGTACTTC
j_call: TRBJ2-2; clone_size: .; v_call: TRBV13; d_call: TRBD1; cdr3_aa: CASSYGQGSGELFF; cdr3_nt: TGTGCCAGCAGCTACGGACAGGGCAGTGGGGAGCTGTTTTTT
j_call: TRBJ2-1; clone_size: once; v_call: TRBV27; d_call: TRBD2; cdr3_aa: CASGTSGRNEQFF; cdr3_nt: TGTGCCAGCGGGACTAGCGGGAGAAATGAGCAGTTCTTC
j_call: TRBJ2-1; clone_size: .; v_call: TRBV28; d_call: .; cdr3_aa: CASSVPTYNEQFF; cdr3_nt: TGTGCCAGCAGTGTCCCAACCTACAATGAGCAGTTCTTC
j_call: TRBJ2-7; clone_size: .; v_call: TRBV27; d_call: TRBD2; cdr3_aa: CASTSQGLAGGYEQYF; cdr3_nt: TGTGCCAGCACTTCCCAGGGACTAGCGGGAGGTTACGAGCAGTACTTC
j_call: TRBJ2-3; clone_size: .; v_call: TRBV6-4; d_call: TRBD2; cdr3_aa: CASSDSPRTSGITDTQYF; cdr3_nt: TGTGCCAGCAGTGACTCCCCCAGGACTAGCGGGATAACAGATACGCAGTATTTT
j_call: TRBJ2-7; clone_size: .; v_call: TRBV27; d_call: TRBD1; cdr3_aa: CASSPSGTGYLFYEQYF; cdr3_nt: TGTGCCAGCAGCCCAAGCGGGACAGGGTACCTCTTCTACGAGCAGTACTTC
j_call: TRBJ2-7; clone_size: .; v_call: TRBV2; d_call: .; cdr3_aa: CASNKGSHEQYF; cdr3_nt: TGTGCCAGCAATAAGGGTTCCCACGAGCAGTACTTC
j_call: TRBJ2-7; clone_size: .; v_call: TRBV5-1; d_call: .; cdr3_aa: CASKGSTRDMDPTFFEQYF; cdr3_nt: TGCGCCAGCAAGGGAAGTACCCGGGACATGGACCCTACGTTTTTCGAGCAGTACTTC
j_call: TRBJ2-1; clone_size: once; v_call: TRBV28; d_call: TRBD2; cdr3_aa: CASSLTLAGTNEQFF; cdr3_nt: TGTGCCAGCAGTTTAACTCTAGCGGGAACCAATGAGCAGTTCTTC
j_call: TRBJ1-4; clone_size: .; v_call: TRBV2; d_call: TRBD1; cdr3_aa: CASSGGTGDLNEKLFF; cdr3_nt: TGTGCCAGCAGTGGCGGGACAGGGGATTTGAACGAAAAACTGTTTTTT
j_call: TRBJ2-3; clone_size: .; v_call: TRBV7-2; d_call: TRBD1; cdr3_aa: CASSEGTDSTDTQYF; cdr3_nt: TGTGCCAGCAGCGAGGGGACAGACAGCACAGATACGCAGTATTTT
j_call: TRBJ1-1; clone_size: .; v_call: TRBV29-1; d_call: TRBD1; cdr3_aa: CSVEGQGGHTEAFF; cdr3_nt: TGCAGCGTTGAAGGACAGGGAGGGCACACTGAAGCTTTCTTT
j_call: TRBJ1-1; clone_size: .; v_call: TRBV4-2; d_call: .; cdr3_aa: CASSSMDFEAFF; cdr3_nt: TGTGCCAGCAGCTCAATGGACTTTGAAGCTTTCTTT
j_call: TRBJ2-7; clone_size: .; v_call: TRBV27; d_call: .; cdr3_aa: CASSPQDITYEQYF; cdr3_nt: TGTGCCAGCAGTCCCCAGGACATCACCTACGAGCAGTACTTC
j_call: TRBJ2-7; clone_size: .; v_call: TRBV19; d_call: .; cdr3_aa: CASQVGTDSYEQYF; cdr3_nt: TGTGCCAGCCAGGTAGGGACGGATTCCTACGAGCAGTACTTC
j_call: TRBJ2-1; clone_size: once; v_call: TRBV4-2; d_call: TRBD2; cdr3_aa: CASSQRGAGGPVNSNEQFF; cdr3_nt: TGTGCCAGCAGCCAAAGAGGAGCGGGAGGGCCGGTTAATAGCAATGAGCAGTTCTTC
j_call: TRBJ2-2; clone_size: .; v_call: TRBV4-2; d_call: .; cdr3_aa: CASSQDGGTGELFF; cdr3_nt: TGTGCCAGCAGCCAAGATGGTGGCACCGGGGAGCTGTTTTTT
j_call: TRBJ2-1; clone_size: .; v_call: TRBV19; d_call: TRBD2; cdr3_aa: CASSPGASGSNNEQFF; cdr3_nt: TGTGCCAGTAGCCCCGGGGCTAGCGGGAGCAACAATGAGCAGTTCTTC
j_call: TRBJ1-1; clone_size: .; v_call: TRBV28; d_call: TRBD1; cdr3_aa: CASSFTQGATEAFF; cdr3_nt: TGTGCCAGCAGTTTTACACAGGGGGCCACTGAAGCTTTCTTT
j_call: TRBJ1-3; clone_size: .; v_call: TRBV9; d_call: .; cdr3_aa: CASSPRDTRSSGNTIYF; cdr3_nt: TGTGCCAGCAGCCCACGGGACACCCGGAGCTCTGGAAACACCATATATTTT
j_call: TRBJ1-5; clone_size: .; v_call: TRBV4-1; d_call: .; cdr3_aa: CASSQVWGDNQPQHF; cdr3_nt: TGCGCCAGCAGCCAAGTATGGGGAGACAATCAGCCCCAGCATTTT
j_call: TRBJ2-7; clone_size: .; v_call: TRBV10-3; d_call: .; cdr3_aa: CAISDSYEQYF; cdr3_nt: TGTGCCATCAGTGACTCCTACGAGCAGTACTTC
j_call: TRBJ1-1; clone_size: .; v_call: TRBV19; d_call: TRBD1; cdr3_aa: CASRLTGTGGTEAFF; cdr3_nt: TGTGCCAGTAGGCTAACTGGGACAGGGGGCACTGAAGCTTTCTTT
j_call: TRBJ1-2; clone_size: .; v_call: TRBV6-1; d_call: .; cdr3_aa: CASSEAPDSRNYGYTF; cdr3_nt: TGTGCCAGCAGTGAAGCCCCGGACAGCCGGAACTATGGCTACACCTTC
j_call: TRBJ1-2; clone_size: once; v_call: TRBV6-5; d_call: .; cdr3_aa: CASSYSFKSVWYGYTF; cdr3_nt: TGTGCCAGCAGTTACTCGTTTAAGAGCGTTTGGTATGGCTACACCTTC
j_call: TRBJ2-2; clone_size: .; v_call: TRBV14; d_call: .; cdr3_aa: CASSPHTGRTGELFF; cdr3_nt: TGTGCCAGCAGCCCGCATACAGGGAGGACCGGGGAGCTGTTTTTT
j_call: TRBJ1-1; clone_size: .; v_call: TRBV13; d_call: .; cdr3_aa: CASSPGRARTEAFF; cdr3_nt: TGTGCCAGCAGCCCAGGGAGGGCAAGGACTGAAGCTTTCTTT
j_call: TRBJ1-2; clone_size: few; v_call: TRBV4-1; d_call: TRBD1; cdr3_aa: CASSQGRGQVNYGYTF; cdr3_nt: TGCGCCAGCAGCCAGGGTAGGGGACAGGTTAACTATGGCTACACCTTC
j_call: TRBJ2-7; clone_size: .; v_call: TRBV7-8; d_call: .; cdr3_aa: CASRSPGPQLPYEQYF; cdr3_nt: TGTGCCAGCAGAAGTCCGGGACCCCAGCTCCCCTACGAGCAGTACTTC
j_call: TRBJ1-1; clone_size: .; v_call: TRBV19; d_call: TRBD1; cdr3_aa: CASIPGGYTEAFF; cdr3_nt: TGTGCCAGTATACCAGGGGGATATACTGAAGCTTTCTTT
j_call: TRBJ1-5; clone_size: .; v_call: TRBV2; d_call: .; cdr3_aa: CASSPSNQPQHF; cdr3_nt: TGTGCCAGCAGTCCTAGCAATCAGCCCCAGCATTTT